This T cell receptor beta chain is from a study of blood T cell repertoires in COVID-19. Study background: There were acute and convalescent COVID-19 samples, and they came from the United States, Italy and Spain.

Measured with immunoSEQ multiplex PCR; TCRdb has only the in-frame clones, and not every one. The sample lists roughly 250,000 clones; 75% to 95% were seen once. CDR1 and CDR2 from the germline V gene are SQVTM and ANQGSEA. This CDR3 is built from 11 residues. V was clipped by 3 bases and J by 10 bases, with 13 bases between them. This clonotype was obtained from a person aged 18 to 35 with COVID-19, enrolled during active disease. The chain couples TRBV29-1 to TRBJ2-7; a possible D gene is TRBD1 (6 bases). Material for sequencing was peripheral blood. The CDR3 DNA reads TGCAGCGTTGAGGGGGCAGGGGATCAGTACTTC. It codes for CSVEGAGDQYF.